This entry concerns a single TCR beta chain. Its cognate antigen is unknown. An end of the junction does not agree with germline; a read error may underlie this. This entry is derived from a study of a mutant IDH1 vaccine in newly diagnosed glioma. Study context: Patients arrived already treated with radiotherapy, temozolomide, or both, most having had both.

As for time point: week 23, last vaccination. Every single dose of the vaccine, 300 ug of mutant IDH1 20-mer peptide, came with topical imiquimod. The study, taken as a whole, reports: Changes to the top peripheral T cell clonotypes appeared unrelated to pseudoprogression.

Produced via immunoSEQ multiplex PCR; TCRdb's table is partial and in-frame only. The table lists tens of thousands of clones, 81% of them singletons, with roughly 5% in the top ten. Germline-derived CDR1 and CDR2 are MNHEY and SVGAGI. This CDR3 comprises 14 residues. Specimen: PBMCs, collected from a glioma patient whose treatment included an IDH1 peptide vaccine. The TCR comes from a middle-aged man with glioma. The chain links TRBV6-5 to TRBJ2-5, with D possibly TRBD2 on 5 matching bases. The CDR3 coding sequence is TGTGCCAGCAGTTACTCGGGGAGCCAAGAGGCCCAGTACTTC. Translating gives CASSYSGSQEAQYF.